These T cell receptor beta chains were read from a single sample in a study of breast tumors, draining lymph nodes, adjacent tissues. One entry per CDR3 protein, called by TCRdb with MiXCR from the multiplex PCR reads. The sample yields 100,000 or so distinct CDR3 sequences, less than 25% seen once. The sequenced sample was axillary lymph node tissue. Every receptor here comes from a female donor with breast cancer. Some clones in this sample may be carry-over from other donors' samples. Both conserved end residues are part of each CDR3. The D gene is left open where the match is weak. The size field is filled for only some rows; it gives once, few, many or a size class.

DNA: TGTGCCAGTAGGGTCGGGACAGGGGTTGACTATGGCTACACCTTC
CDR3: CASRVGTGVDYGYTF
D: TRBD1
size: many
length: 15
V: TRBV19
J: TRBJ1-2

DNA: TGTGCCAGCAGCGTAGAACTGTTCACAGATACGCAGTATTTT
CDR3: CASSVELFTDTQYF
D: -
size: many
length: 14
V: TRBV9
J: TRBJ2-3

DNA: TGTGCCAGTAGTATAGCGAACACCAACTATGGCTACACCTTC
CDR3: CASSIANTNYGYTF
D: -
size: many
length: 14
V: TRBV19
J: TRBJ1-2

DNA: TGTGCCAGCAGTGGACGGACTAGCGGGGTTGGCTTGTCCTACGAGCAGTACTTC
CDR3: CASSGRTSGVGLSYEQYF
D: TRBD2
size: many
length: 18
V: TRBV12-3/TRBV12-4
J: TRBJ2-7

DNA: TGTGCCAGCAGTGGGCGAGGCAGCACAGATACGCAGTATTTT
CDR3: CASSGRGSTDTQYF
D: -
size: few
length: 14
V: TRBV6-2/TRBV6-3
J: TRBJ2-3

DNA: TGTGCCAGCAGCTTGGGGGATAGCTCCTACAATGAGCAGTTCTTC
CDR3: CASSLGDSSYNEQFF
D: -
size: many
length: 15
V: TRBV5-8
J: TRBJ2-1

DNA: TGTGCCAGCAGTGTAGGCTTCTCCTACAATGAGCAGTTCTTC
CDR3: CASSVGFSYNEQFF
D: -
size: many
length: 14
V: TRBV2
J: TRBJ2-1

DNA: TGTGCCAGCAGCCTGAGTATGGGGGTTGGGGCTTTCTTT
CDR3: CASSLSMGVGAFF
D: -
size: -
length: 13
V: TRBV5-6
J: TRBJ1-1

DNA: TGTGCCAGCAGACCTCAAGCGGGGACCCAGTACTTC
CDR3: CASRPQAGTQYF
D: -
size: many
length: 12
V: TRBV6-2/TRBV6-3
J: TRBJ2-5

DNA: TGTGCCTGGAGTGTACTGGGGGGTGGGAGCAATCAGCCCCAGCATTTT
CDR3: CAWSVLGGGSNQPQHF
D: -
size: -
length: 16
V: TRBV30
J: TRBJ1-5

DNA: TGTGCCAGCAGTTCCGGGTGGATATCGGTAGGCTACACCTTC
CDR3: CASSSGWISVGYTF
D: -
size: many
length: 14
V: TRBV28
J: TRBJ1-2

DNA: TGTGCCAGCAGCTCTTTAGGCCCGGGACCTTCAAATTCACCCCTCCACTTT
CDR3: CASSSLGPGPSNSPLHF
D: -
size: many
length: 17
V: TRBV5-4
J: TRBJ1-6

DNA: TGTGCCAGCAGAGCTAACGCCGGGACAGGGGGCGCTGGGGCCAACGTCCTGACTTTC
CDR3: CASRANAGTGGAGANVLTF
D: TRBD1
size: many
length: 19
V: TRBV6-6
J: TRBJ2-6

DNA: TGCGCCAGCAGCTTGGGGACGCGAGATACGCAGTATTTT
CDR3: CASSLGTRDTQYF
D: -
size: many
length: 13
V: TRBV5-1
J: TRBJ2-3

DNA: TGTGCCAGCAGCTTAGTCCGGGGGTACGATGGCTACACCTTC
CDR3: CASSLVRGYDGYTF
D: -
size: many
length: 14
V: TRBV7-8
J: TRBJ1-2

DNA: TGCAGTGCTAGAGAGCACATCTATAGCAATCAGCCCCAGCATTTT
CDR3: CSAREHIYSNQPQHF
D: -
size: many
length: 15
V: TRBV20-1
J: TRBJ1-5

DNA: TGTGCCAGCAGCGTAGGTGCTAGCGGGATCTACAATGAGCAGTTCTTC
CDR3: CASSVGASGIYNEQFF
D: TRBD2
size: many
length: 16
V: TRBV9
J: TRBJ2-1

DNA: TGTGCCTGGAGCGGGTTAGTCTCCTACAATGAGCAGTTCTTC
CDR3: CAWSGLVSYNEQFF
D: -
size: -
length: 14
V: TRBV30
J: TRBJ2-1

DNA: TGTGCCATCAGTGAGCGACAGGGGACCAACGAGCAGTACTTC
CDR3: CAISERQGTNEQYF
D: TRBD1
size: many
length: 14
V: TRBV10-3
J: TRBJ2-7

DNA: TGTGCCAGCAGGGCCGGGACTAGCGGGAGCGAGCAGTACTTC
CDR3: CASRAGTSGSEQYF
D: TRBD2
size: many
length: 14
V: TRBV12-3/TRBV12-4
J: TRBJ2-7

DNA: TGTGCCAGCAGCCAAGGACAGGGGACTAACTATGGCTACACCTTC
CDR3: CASSQGQGTNYGYTF
D: TRBD1
size: many
length: 15
V: TRBV6-1
J: TRBJ1-2

DNA: TGTGCCACCAGGAAGACCACGGGACAGGGTTGGGCCTATGGCTACACCTTC
CDR3: CATRKTTGQGWAYGYTF
D: TRBD1
size: many
length: 17
V: TRBV15
J: TRBJ1-2

DNA: TGTGCCAGCAGTTTGCGGAAGGGATACAATGAGCAGTTCTTC
CDR3: CASSLRKGYNEQFF
D: -
size: few
length: 14
V: TRBV28
J: TRBJ2-1